Presented here are 5 T cell receptor beta chains from one specimen sequenced in a study of tissue T cells after allogeneic stem cell transplantation. Here immunoSEQ multiplex PCR was the method, and the copy in TCRdb shows in-frame clones only, minus some. The profile shows 4,500 to 7,000 clones, over 65% of them singletons. The sequences come from blood, collected before transplantation. The receptor source for this set is a man aged 40 to 70 who later had graft-versus-host disease after an allogeneic stem cell transplant.

The gene calls are TRBV27 and TRBJ2-5; tentatively, D is TRBD1 or TRBD2 (6 bases each). The CDR3 runs to 14 residues. The germline CDR1 and CDR2 sequences are MNHEY and SMNVEV (reference sequence). V lost 3 bases and J 4 bases, leaving 12 bases between the germline ends. CDR3 nucleotide sequence: TGTGCCAGCAGTTTCCGAGGGGGGCGAGAGACCCAGTACTTC. It specifies CASSFRGGRETQYF.

This chain links TRBV6-5 with TRBJ1-1, with TRBD1 matching over 9 bases. The V segment lost 6 bases and the J segment 4 bases; nucleotides outside the gene matches: 6. Looked up from germline, CDR1 is MNHEY and CDR2 is SVGAGI. The CDR3 runs 14 residues. In DNA, the CDR3 is TGTGCCAGCAGGGCATTGACAGGGGGCACTGAAGCTTTCTTT. This translates into CASRALTGGTEAFF.

V and J are TRBV7-6 and TRBJ2-2; 10 nucleotides agree with TRBD1. J gave up 6 bases and V 6 bases, and 7 bases lay outside the gene matches. The CDR3 runs to 15 residues. Germline V lookup: CDR1 SGHVS, CDR2 FNYEAQ. CDR3 in amino acids: CASRPGQGTAGELFF. The CDR3 DNA follows: TGTGCCAGCAGACCGGGACAGGGGACGGCCGGGGAGCTGTTTTTT.

The chain recombines TRBV5-1 with TRBJ2-1, with unresolved D. Germline V gene data show CDR1 as SGHRS and CDR2 as YFSETQ. The germline V and J ends were trimmed by 2 bases and 4 bases, with 7 bases remaining between them. CDR3 length equals 13 residues. This CDR3 is CASSFQEYNEQFF. The DNA of the CDR3 is TGCGCCAGCAGCTTCCAGGAATACAATGAGCAGTTCTTC.

This chain links TRBV2 with TRBJ2-5; no clear D gene. The CDR3 spans 14 residues. Germline assignment: CDR1 SNHLY and CDR2 FYNNEI. V shed 4 bases and J shed 7 bases, with 16 bases lying between them. In DNA form, the CDR3 reads TGTGCCAGCAGTGCGGTGGCAGGCCTTGGGACCCAGTACTTC. Amino acid sequence: CASSAVAGLGTQYF.